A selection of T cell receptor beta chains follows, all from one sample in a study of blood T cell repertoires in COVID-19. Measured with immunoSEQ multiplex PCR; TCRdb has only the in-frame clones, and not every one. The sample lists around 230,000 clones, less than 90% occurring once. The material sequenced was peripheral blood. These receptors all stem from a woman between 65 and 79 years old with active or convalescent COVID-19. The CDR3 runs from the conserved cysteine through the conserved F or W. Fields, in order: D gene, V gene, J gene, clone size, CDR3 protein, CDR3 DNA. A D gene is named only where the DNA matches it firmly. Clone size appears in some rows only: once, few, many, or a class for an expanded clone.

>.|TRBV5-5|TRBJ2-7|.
CASSLEGSGEQYF
TGTGCCAGCAGCTTGGAGGGTTCGGGGGAGCAGTACTTC
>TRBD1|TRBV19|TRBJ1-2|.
CASRRPGTGGLGYTF
TGTGCCAGTAGACGTCCCGGGACAGGGGGCCTTGGCTACACCTTC
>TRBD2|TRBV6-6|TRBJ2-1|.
CASSYSGTSYNEQFF
TGTGCCAGCAGTTACTCGGGGACTAGCTACAATGAGCAGTTCTTC
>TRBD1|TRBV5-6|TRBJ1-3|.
CASSPWTGWVSGNTIYF
TGTGCCAGCAGCCCCTGGACAGGGTGGGTGTCCGGAAACACCATATATTTT
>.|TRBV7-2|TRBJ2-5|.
CASSPPGFQETQYF
TGTGCCAGCAGCCCGCCCGGGTTTCAAGAGACCCAGTACTTC
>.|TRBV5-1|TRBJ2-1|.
CASSSDSSYNEQFF
TGCGCCAGCAGCTCAGACAGCTCCTACAATGAGCAGTTCTTC
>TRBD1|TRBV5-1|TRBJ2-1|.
CASSVPRGTGDEQFF
TGCGCCAGCAGCGTGCCTCGTGGGACAGGCGATGAGCAGTTCTTC
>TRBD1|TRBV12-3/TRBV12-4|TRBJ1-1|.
CASRATGFEAFF
TGTGCCAGCAGAGCGACAGGGTTTGAAGCTTTCTTT
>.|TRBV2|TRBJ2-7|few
CASSDWSGAAEQYF
TGTGCCAGCAGTGATTGGTCAGGGGCAGCCGAGCAGTACTTC
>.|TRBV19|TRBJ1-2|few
CASTPAHRDGYTF
TGTGCCAGTACCCCAGCCCACAGGGATGGCTACACCTTC
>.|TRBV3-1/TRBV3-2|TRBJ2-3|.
CASSQGSDYTDTQYF
TGTGCCAGCAGCCAAGGCAGCGACTACACAGATACGCAGTATTTT
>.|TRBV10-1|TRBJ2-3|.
CASSDIAGPTTDTQYF
TGCGCCAGCAGTGATATTGCGGGACCGACCACAGATACGCAGTATTTT
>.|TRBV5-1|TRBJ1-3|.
CASSPNGGSGNTIYF
TGCGCCAGCAGCCCTAACGGGGGCTCTGGAAACACCATATATTTT
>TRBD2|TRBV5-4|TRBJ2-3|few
CASSVLADTDTQYF
TGTGCCAGCAGTGTACTAGCGGACACAGATACGCAGTATTTT
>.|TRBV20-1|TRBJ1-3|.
CSASREGFTSGNTIYF
TGCAGTGCTAGTAGGGAGGGGTTTACCTCTGGAAACACCATATATTTT
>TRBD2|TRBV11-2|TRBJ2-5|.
CASSSGKRGGGETQYF
TGTGCCAGCAGCTCCGGCAAGCGGGGGGGCGGAGAGACCCAGTACTTC
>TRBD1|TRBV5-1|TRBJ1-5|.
CASSLGTGSVNQPQHF
TGCGCCAGCAGCTTGGGGACAGGTTCGGTCAATCAGCCCCAGCATTTT